One sample yielded the 30 T cell receptor beta chains listed below, sequenced in a study of blood T cell repertoires in COVID-19. Sequencing was performed with immunoSEQ multiplex PCR; in TCRdb, only in-frame clones are kept and a portion is missing. Among fewer than 110,000 clones listed, approximately 89% were seen once. Sequencing input: peripheral blood. These receptors originate from a man aged 50 to 59 with active or convalescent COVID-19.

The V and J genes are TRBV5-1 and TRBJ1-4; a possible D gene is TRBD1 (5 bases). Germline V gene data show CDR1 as SGHRS and CDR2 as YFSETQ. Trimming took 7 bases from V and 8 from J, leaving 18 bases between them. The CDR3 covers 14 residues. The CDR3 sequence: CASSLLTHREKLFF. CDR3 nucleotides: TGCGCCAGCTCCCTCCTGACACACAGGGAAAAACTGTTTTTT.

The chain couples TRBV7-9 to TRBJ2-7; 14 positions match TRBD2. The CDR3 extends over 16 amino acids. The germline CDR1 and CDR2 sequences are SEHNR and FQNEAQ (reference sequence). The V and J ends lost 4 bases and 8 bases, in that order; junction bases with no gene match: 10. Here the CDR3 reads CASSSRGGLAGEKQYF. The CDR3 coding sequence is TGTGCCAGCAGCTCGCGGGGGGGACTAGCGGGAGAGAAGCAGTACTTC.

The rearrangement uses TRBV11-3 and TRBJ2-4, with 10 bases that match TRBD2. CDR1 SGHNT and CDR2 YENEEA come from the germline V gene. The CDR3 extends over 20 amino acids. With V trimmed by 5 bases and J by 3 bases, 19 bases remained unmatched. The CDR3 DNA reads as TGTGCCAGCAGCCCCCGCCGGTGGGAGCGGGAGGGACGGGACAAAAACATTCAGTACTTC. Amino acid sequence: CASSPRRWEREGRDKNIQYF.

The chain employs TRBV30 and TRBJ2-7; D might be TRBD1 (5 bases). Deletions cut 1 base from V and 6 bases from J, with 10 bases between. From germline, CDR1 is GTSNPN and CDR2 SVGIG (reference sequence). The CDR3 loop spans 12 amino acids. The CDR3 nucleotides read TGTGCCTGGAGTGCCCCTGACAGCGAGCAGTACTTC. It specifies CAWSAPDSEQYF. Full variable domain (rest looked up from reference TRBV30 and TRBJ2-7): SQTIHQWPATLVQPVGSPLSLECTVEGTSNPNLYWYRQAAGRGLQLLFYSVGIGQISSEVPQNLSASRPQDRQFILSSKKLLLSDSGFYLCAWSAPDSEQYFGPGTRLTVT.

The chain has TRBV6-5 and TRBJ2-2; 8 bases fit TRBD2. Germline-derived CDR1 and CDR2 are MNHEY and SVGAGI. This CDR3 region has 14 residues. V was clipped by 6 bases and J by 6 bases; unmatched bases: 6. The CDR3 region is CASSSSGGAGELFF. CDR3 in DNA: TGTGCCAGCAGCTCCTCCGGGGGGGCCGGGGAGCTGTTTTTT.

The chain carries TRBV7-2 and TRBJ2-2; no clear D gene. Trimming removed 2 bases at V and 4 bases at J, with 8 bases between. Per the germline V gene, CDR1 is SGHTA and CDR2 is FQGNSA. The CDR3 has 14 amino acids. CDR3 coding DNA: TGTGCCAGCAGCTTACGCCGAGTCACCGGGGAGCTGTTTTTT. It encodes CASSLRRVTGELFF.

The gene calls are TRBV11-2 and TRBJ1-6; unclear D gene. CDR3 length: 17 amino acids. The germline V gene has CDR1 SGHAT and CDR2 FQNNGV. V shed 1 base and J shed 0 bases, with 10 bases lying between them. CDR3 coding DNA: TGTGCCAGCAGCTTAGGAGTGGGGAGCTCCTATAATTCACCCCTCCACTTT. This encodes CASSLGVGSSYNSPLHF.

V gene TRBV28 combines with J gene TRBJ2-4; 13 bases line up with TRBD2. V shed 6 bases, J shed 0 bases, and the junction held 8 bases outside the gene matches. This CDR3 contains 18 residues. The germline V gene has CDR1 MDHEN and CDR2 SYDVKM. Here the CDR3 reads CASRPGTSGILAKNIQYF. The CDR3, as DNA: TGTGCCAGCAGGCCCGGGACTAGCGGGATTCTAGCCAAAAACATTCAGTACTTC.

V usage is TRBV6-5 and J usage is TRBJ2-1; D unresolved. Trimming removed 2 bases from V and 8 bases from J, with 4 bases in between. There are 11 residues in the CDR3. Germline V CDR1 and CDR2: MNHEY, SVGAGI. Here the CDR3 reads CASSYRDEQFF. The CDR3 DNA reads as TGTGCCAGCAGTTACCGGGATGAGCAGTTCTTC.

The gene calls are TRBV30 and TRBJ1-5, with D possibly being TRBD1 (5 bases). With 5 bases removed from V and 0 bases from J, the gap between germline ends came to 11 bases. From germline, CDR1 is GTSNPN and CDR2 SVGIG (reference sequence). The CDR3 contains 14 residues. The CDR3 loop reads CAWGGRGSNQPQHF. The CDR3 DNA reads TGTGCCTGGGGAGGAAGGGGTAGCAATCAGCCCCAGCATTTT.

This clone has only one observation. The CDR3 DNA is TGTGCCACCAGCGGACTACTTTTTGATAGCGGGAGGCTCTATAGCACAGATACGCAGTATTTT. Its protein is CATSGLLFDSGRLYSTDTQYF. The chain links TRBV15 to TRBJ2-3; 10 positions match TRBD2. The CDR3 totals 21 residues. The germline gives CDR1 LNHNV, CDR2 YYDKDF (reference sequence). Trimming took 5 bases from V and 0 from J; bases not matched to a gene: 20.

The chain links TRBV19 to TRBJ2-2, with D possibly being TRBD1 (6 bases). Germline CDR1 reads LNHDA; CDR2 reads SQIVND (reference sequence). V lost 4 bases and J lost 7, with 22 bases in between. There are 17 residues in the CDR3. DNA of the CDR3: TGTGCCAGTAGTACCCTTTTCGACAGGCGGTTGGGCGGGGAGCTGTTTTTT. It translates to CASSTLFDRRLGGELFF.

V and J are TRBV24-1 and TRBJ2-3, with 13 bases matching TRBD2. The J segment lost 6 bases and the V segment lost 9 bases, leaving 2 bases of the junction unmatched. The CDR3 consists of 13 residues. The germline CDR1 and CDR2 sequences are KGHDR and SFDVKD. CDR3 DNA: TGTGCCACCGGACTAGCGGGAGCTGATACGCAGTATTTT. This encodes CATGLAGADTQYF.

The chain has TRBV2 and TRBJ1-2; no clear D. The CDR3 sequence is 16 residues long. Germline values: CDR1 SNHLY, CDR2 FYNNEI. Trimming took off 4 bases at V and 2 bases at J, with 17 bases between the two ends. The CDR3 protein is CASSVQPPALNYGYTF. The CDR3 nucleotides are TGTGCCAGCAGTGTACAGCCCCCCGCCCTAAACTATGGCTACACCTTC.

The chain links TRBV28 to TRBJ1-4; TRBD1 aligns across 7 bases. Germline V gives CDR1 MDHEN, CDR2 SYDVKM. V was pared by 11 bases and J by 2 bases, with 5 bases of the junction left unmatched. The CDR3 is made up of 13 amino acids. The CDR3 DNA sequence: TGTGCCCACAGGGGTTGGACTAATGAAAAACTGTTTTTT. This encodes CAHRGWTNEKLFF.

CDR3 loop: CASSVDRVSYNEQFF. DNA for the CDR3: TGCGCCAGCAGCGTGGACAGGGTCTCCTACAATGAGCAGTTCTTC. The chain has TRBV5-1 and TRBJ2-1, with 8 bases matching TRBD1. Trimming at V came to 4 bases and at J to 0 bases, leaving 3 bases not matched to a gene. This CDR3 is built from 15 residues. Germline loops: CDR1 SGHRS, CDR2 YFSETQ. The full variable domain, its missing parts supplied by reference TRBV5-1 and TRBJ2-1, is KAGVTQTPRYLIKTRGQQVTLSCSPISGHRSVSWYQQTPGQGLQFLFEYFSETQRNKGNFPGRFSGRQFSNSRSEMNVSTLELGDSALYLCASSVDRVSYNEQFFGPGTRLTVL.

The rearrangement links TRBV9 to TRBJ1-3; D is unclear. V was cut by 0 bases and J by 0 bases, with 10 bases left in between. This CDR3 is 16 amino acids long. Germline V gives CDR1 SGDLS, CDR2 YYNGEE. CDR3 coding DNA: TGTGCCAGCAGCGTAGTGGGAGTTAACTCTGGAAACACCATATATTTT. It is translated as CASSVVGVNSGNTIYF.

In its sample, this clone was seen once. This chain links TRBV5-1 with TRBJ2-7; TRBD2 matches at 9 bases. The CDR3 has 18 amino acids. V trimming: 0 bases; J trimming: 1 base; junction bases outside the gene matches: 11. Germline assignment: CDR1 SGHRS and CDR2 YFSETQ. CDR3 coding DNA: TGCGCCAGCAGCTTGGATAGGCTAGCGGGGCCTATTTCCTACGAGCAGTACTTC. Protein product: CASSLDRLAGPISYEQYF. Together with reference TRBV5-1 and TRBJ2-7, the CDR3 gives the full variable domain: KAGVTQTPRYLIKTRGQQVTLSCSPISGHRSVSWYQQTPGQGLQFLFEYFSETQRNKGNFPGRFSGRQFSNSRSEMNVSTLELGDSALYLCASSLDRLAGPISYEQYFGPGTRLTVT.

The V and J genes are TRBV7-8 and TRBJ1-6, with no clear D. V lost 5 bases and J 5 bases, leaving 10 bases between the germline ends. Germline lookup yields CDR1 SGHVS and CDR2 FQNEAQ. CDR3 size: 14 residues. The CDR3 reads CASSAEGDNSPLHF. The CDR3 bases are TGTGCCAGCAGCGCGGAGGGTGATAATTCACCCCTCCACTTT.

The J gene is TRBJ2-1, the V gene TRBV10-2; perhaps TRBD2 as D (6 bases). V lost 8 bases, J lost 8 bases, and 16 bases lay in between. The CDR3 is 13 amino acids. CDR1 and CDR2 (germline): WSHSY, SAAADI. The CDR3 nucleotides are TGCGCCAGCTGCCCTAGCGTTTGGGATGAGCAGTTCTTC. It encodes CASCPSVWDEQFF.

The chain links TRBV7-8 to TRBJ2-3, with 7 bases matching TRBD1. V dropped 5 bases and J dropped 0; count of bases not matched to a gene: 11. The CDR3 totals 17 residues. The germline CDR1 and CDR2 sequences are SGHVS and FQNEAQ. CDR3 protein: CASSPPPGQTSTDTQYF. In DNA, the CDR3 is TGTGCCAGCAGCCCCCCCCCGGGACAGACCAGCACAGATACGCAGTATTTT.

CDR3 residues: CASSFEGADTEAFF. The DNA of the CDR3 is TGTGCCAGCAGTTTTGAGGGAGCGGACACTGAAGCTTTCTTT. This rearrangement joins TRBV28 to TRBJ1-1; no clear D gene. Trimming left V 3 bases short and J 3 bases short, with 11 bases between. Germline V gene lookup returns CDR1 MDHEN and CDR2 SYDVKM. The CDR3 loop spans 14 amino acids.

The gene calls are TRBV7-2 and TRBJ2-2; tentatively, D is TRBD1 (8 bases). V was trimmed by 5 bases and J by 4 bases, leaving 14 bases between them. The CDR3 is 15 amino acids. CDR1 is SGHTA and CDR2 is FQGNSA in the germline V gene. CDR3 bases: TGTGCCAGCAGCCAACAGGGGGGGACCACCGGGGAGCTGTTTTTT. Protein sequence: CASSQQGGTTGELFF.

The chain couples TRBV11-2 to TRBJ1-2; D call uncertain. Trimming removed 5 bases from V and 11 bases from J, with 24 bases in between. The CDR3 loop spans 15 amino acids. The V gene's germline CDR1 is SGHAT and CDR2 FQNNGV. This chain's CDR3 is CASSAIRGLQREYTF. For the CDR3, the DNA is TGTGCCAGCAGCGCAATCCGGGGATTACAACGGGAATACACCTTC.

V is TRBV19 and J is TRBJ1-4, with a tentative D call TRBD1 (6 bases). The CDR3 length is 15 residues. The germline V gene encodes CDR1 LNHDA and CDR2 SQIVND (reference sequence). With 0 bases removed from V and 9 bases from J, the gap between germline ends came to 14 bases. The CDR3 DNA reads TGTGCCAGTAGTATAGAAAGGGGACACAGAAAAAAACTGTTTTTT. Residues: CASSIERGHRKKLFF.

This clone was seen only a few times. This chain links TRBV5-6 with TRBJ2-7; TRBD2 matches at 7 bases. Trimming at V came to 4 bases and at J to 3 bases, leaving 4 bases not matched to a gene. The CDR3 totals 13 residues. Germline CDR1 SGHDT, CDR2 YYEEEE. CDR3 amino acids: CASSRSGNYEQYF. In DNA, the CDR3 is TGTGCCAGCAGCCGAAGCGGGAACTACGAGCAGTACTTC.

V usage is TRBV28 and J usage is TRBJ2-7; D is unresolved. V lost 2 bases, J lost 0 bases, and 8 bases lay in between. This CDR3 contains 14 residues. Germline V gene sequence: CDR1 MDHEN, CDR2 SYDVKM. This CDR3 reads CASSLPPSSYEQYF. The CDR3 DNA follows: TGTGCCAGCAGTTTACCTCCCAGCTCCTACGAGCAGTACTTC.

The chain has TRBV7-9 and TRBJ1-1; 8 nucleotides agree with TRBD1. Germline CDR1 is SEHNR and CDR2 is FQNEAQ (reference sequence). CDR3 length equals 18 residues. J gave up 6 bases and V 1 base, and 16 bases lay outside the gene matches. The CDR3 is CASSLGTGFLGSSAEAFF. The DNA of the CDR3 is TGTGCCAGCAGCTTAGGGACAGGGTTCCTGGGTTCTTCGGCTGAAGCTTTCTTT. Complete variable domain (other parts from reference TRBV7-9 and TRBJ1-1): DTGVSQNPRHKITKRGQNVTFRCDPISEHNRLYWYRQTLGQGPEFLTYFQNEAQLEKSRLLSDRFSAERPKGSFSTLEIQRTEQGDSAMYLCASSLGTGFLGSSAEAFFGQGTRLTVV.

This chain joins TRBV28 and TRBJ1-5; D unresolved. This CDR3 region has 16 residues. CDR1 and CDR2 (germline): MDHEN, SYDVKM. V lost 6 bases and J 0 bases, leaving 15 bases between the germline ends. CDR3 coding DNA: TGTGCCAGCAGGATAATACAGTATTCTAGCAATCAGCCCCAGCATTTT. Encoded protein: CASRIIQYSSNQPQHF.

The rearrangement uses TRBV25-1 and TRBJ1-3, with D maybe TRBD1 (6 bases). Per the germline V gene, CDR1 is MGHDK and CDR2 is SYGVNS. Deletions cut 3 bases from V and 3 bases from J, with 9 bases between. This CDR3 is 14 amino acids long. DNA of the CDR3: TGTGCCAGCAGTGATGGCAGGGGTGGAAACACCATATATTTT. It yields the protein CASSDGRGGNTIYF.